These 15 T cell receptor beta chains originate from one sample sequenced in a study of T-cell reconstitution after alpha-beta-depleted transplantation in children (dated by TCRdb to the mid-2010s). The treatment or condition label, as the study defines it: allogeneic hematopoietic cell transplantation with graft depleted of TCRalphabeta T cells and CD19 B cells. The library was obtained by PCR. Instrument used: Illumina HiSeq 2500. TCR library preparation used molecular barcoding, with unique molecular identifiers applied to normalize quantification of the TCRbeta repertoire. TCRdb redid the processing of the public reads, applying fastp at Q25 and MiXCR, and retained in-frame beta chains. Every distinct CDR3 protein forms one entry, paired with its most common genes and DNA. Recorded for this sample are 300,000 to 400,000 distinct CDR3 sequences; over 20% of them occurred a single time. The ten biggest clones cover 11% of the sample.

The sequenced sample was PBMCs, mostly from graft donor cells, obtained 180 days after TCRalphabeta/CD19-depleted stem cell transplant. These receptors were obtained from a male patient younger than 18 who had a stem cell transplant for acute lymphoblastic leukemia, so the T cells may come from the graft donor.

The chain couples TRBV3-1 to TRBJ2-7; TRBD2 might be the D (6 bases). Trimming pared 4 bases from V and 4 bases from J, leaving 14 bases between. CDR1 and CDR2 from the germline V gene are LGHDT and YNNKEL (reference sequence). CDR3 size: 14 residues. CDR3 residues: CASSPWIAVYEQYF. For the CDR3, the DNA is TGTGCCAGCAGCCCCTGGATAGCGGTTTACGAGCAGTACTTC.

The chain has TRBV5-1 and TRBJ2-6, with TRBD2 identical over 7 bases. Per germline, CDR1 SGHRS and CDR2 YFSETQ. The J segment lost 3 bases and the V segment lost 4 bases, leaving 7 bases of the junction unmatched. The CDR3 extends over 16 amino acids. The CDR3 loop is CASSPAGVGGANVLTF. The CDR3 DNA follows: TGCGCCAGCAGCCCGGCGGGGGTAGGTGGGGCCAACGTCCTGACTTTC.

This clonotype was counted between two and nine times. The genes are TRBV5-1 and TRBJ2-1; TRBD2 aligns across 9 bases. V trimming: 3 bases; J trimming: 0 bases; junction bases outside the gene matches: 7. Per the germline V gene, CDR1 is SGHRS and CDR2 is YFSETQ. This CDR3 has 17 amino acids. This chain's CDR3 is CASSSLAGRLSYNEQFF. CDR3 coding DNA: TGCGCCAGCAGCTCCCTAGCGGGGCGCCTCTCCTACAATGAGCAGTTCTTC. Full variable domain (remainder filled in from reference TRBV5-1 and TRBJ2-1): KAGVTQTPRYLIKTRGQQVTLSCSPISGHRSVSWYQQTPGQGLQFLFEYFSETQRNKGNFPGRFSGRQFSNSRSEMNVSTLELGDSALYLCASSSLAGRLSYNEQFFGPGTRLTVL.

The chain's CDR3 is CAISSCGQTQYF. Here the CDR3 DNA reads TGTGCCATCTCCTCGTGTGGGCAGACCCAGTACTTC. The chain links TRBV7-9 to TRBJ2-5; no firm D call. Between the trimmed V and J ends, which lost 10 bases and 6 bases, there was a span of 15 bases. The CDR3 spans 12 residues. Germline CDR1 and CDR2: SEHNR and FQNEAQ (reference sequence).

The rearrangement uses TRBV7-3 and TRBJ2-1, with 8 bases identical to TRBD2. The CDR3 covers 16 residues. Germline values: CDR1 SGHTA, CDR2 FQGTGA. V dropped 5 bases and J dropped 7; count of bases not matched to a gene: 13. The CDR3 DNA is TGTGCCAGCAGCCCATCGGGAGGGAGTGTACGGAATGAGCAGTTCTTC. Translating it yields CASSPSGGSVRNEQFF. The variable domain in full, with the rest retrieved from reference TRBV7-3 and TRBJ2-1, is GAGVSQTPSNKVTEKGKYVELRCDPISGHTALYWYRQSLGQGPEFLIYFQGTGAADDSGLPNDRFFAVRPEGSVSTLKIQRTERGDSAVYLCASSPSGGSVRNEQFFGPGTRLTVL.

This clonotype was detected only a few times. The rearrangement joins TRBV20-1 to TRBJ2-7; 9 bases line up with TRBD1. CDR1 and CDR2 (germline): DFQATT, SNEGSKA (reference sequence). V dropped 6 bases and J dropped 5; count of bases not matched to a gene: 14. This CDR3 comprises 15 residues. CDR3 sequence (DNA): TGCAGTGCCCGTAACCCCGGGACAGGGTTTAACGAGCAGTACTTC. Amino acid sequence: CSARNPGTGFNEQYF.

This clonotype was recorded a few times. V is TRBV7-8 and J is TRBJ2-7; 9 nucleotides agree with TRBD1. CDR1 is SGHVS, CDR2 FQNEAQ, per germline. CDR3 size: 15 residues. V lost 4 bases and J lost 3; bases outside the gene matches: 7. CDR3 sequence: CASSSRDRASYEQYF. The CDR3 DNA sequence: TGTGCCAGCAGCTCAAGGGACAGGGCGAGCTACGAGCAGTACTTC.

This CDR3 is CASSFPSTSGSAGELFF. The CDR3 DNA reads TGCGCCAGCAGCTTTCCGTCGACTAGCGGGAGCGCCGGGGAGCTGTTTTTT. The chain has TRBV5-1 and TRBJ2-2, with 12 nucleotides matching TRBD2. V lost 2 bases, J lost 6 bases, and 8 bases stayed unmatched. In germline, CDR1 is SGHRS, CDR2 YFSETQ. This CDR3 spans 17 amino acids.

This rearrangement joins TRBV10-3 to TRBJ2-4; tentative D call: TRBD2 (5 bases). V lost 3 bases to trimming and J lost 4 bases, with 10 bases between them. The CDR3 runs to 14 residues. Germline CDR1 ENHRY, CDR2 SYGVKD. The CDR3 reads CAISDQDWKNIQYF. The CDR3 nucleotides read TGTGCCATCAGTGACCAGGACTGGAAAAACATTCAGTACTTC.

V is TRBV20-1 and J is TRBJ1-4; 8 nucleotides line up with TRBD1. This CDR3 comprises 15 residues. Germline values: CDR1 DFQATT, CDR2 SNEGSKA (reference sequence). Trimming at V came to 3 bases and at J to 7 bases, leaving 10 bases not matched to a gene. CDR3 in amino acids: CSASSTGEWTEKLFF. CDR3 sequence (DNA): TGCAGTGCTAGCTCGACAGGGGAATGGACTGAAAAACTGTTTTTT.

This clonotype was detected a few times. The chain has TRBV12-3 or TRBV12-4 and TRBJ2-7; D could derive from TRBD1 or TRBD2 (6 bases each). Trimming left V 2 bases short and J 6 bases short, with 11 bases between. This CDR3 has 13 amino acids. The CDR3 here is CASSLWGAVEQYF. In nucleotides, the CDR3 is TGTGCCAGCAGTTTATGGGGGGCGGTCGAGCAGTACTTC.

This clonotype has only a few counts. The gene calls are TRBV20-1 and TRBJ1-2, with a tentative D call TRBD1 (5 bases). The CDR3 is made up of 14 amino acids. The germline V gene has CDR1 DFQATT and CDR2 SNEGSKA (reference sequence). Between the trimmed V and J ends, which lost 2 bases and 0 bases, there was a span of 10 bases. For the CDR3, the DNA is TGCAGTGCTAGAAAGGGACCGTCTAACTATGGCTACACCTTC. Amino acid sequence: CSARKGPSNYGYTF.

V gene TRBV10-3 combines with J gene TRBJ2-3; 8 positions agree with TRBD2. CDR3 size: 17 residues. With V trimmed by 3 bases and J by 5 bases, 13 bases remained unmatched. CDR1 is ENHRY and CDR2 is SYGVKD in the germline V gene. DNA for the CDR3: TGTGCCATCAGTGAAACCCACATGGGGCTAGCGGGAGATACGCAGTATTTT. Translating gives CAISETHMGLAGDTQYF.

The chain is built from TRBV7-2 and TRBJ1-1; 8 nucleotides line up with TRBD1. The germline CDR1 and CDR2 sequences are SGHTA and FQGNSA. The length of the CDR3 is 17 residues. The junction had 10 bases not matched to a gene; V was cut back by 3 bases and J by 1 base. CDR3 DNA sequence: TGTGCCAGCAGCTTTATGTATCGTGGACAGGGGAACACTGAAGCTTTCTTT. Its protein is CASSFMYRGQGNTEAFF.

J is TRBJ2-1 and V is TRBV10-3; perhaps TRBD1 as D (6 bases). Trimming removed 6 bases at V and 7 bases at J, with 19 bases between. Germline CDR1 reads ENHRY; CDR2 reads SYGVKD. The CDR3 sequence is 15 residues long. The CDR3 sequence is CAIRSLRGSGNEQFF. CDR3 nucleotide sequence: TGTGCCATCAGATCCCTCAGGGGATCGGGTAATGAGCAGTTCTTC.